Following are 19 T cell receptor beta chains from one sample sequenced in a study of blood T cells in healthy people across ages. The authors ran a second PCR of roughly 7 to 11 cycles using a sample-barcoded 5' primer and a J-beta primer mix. TCRdb re-called the 5' RACE reads with MiXCR, one entry per CDR3 protein. This table has some 780,000 distinct CDR3 sequences, roughly three fifths appearing once. The sequenced sample consisted of blood. Source of these receptors: a man aged 35 to 55 in good health.

This clonotype was recorded a few times. The chain uses TRBV9 and TRBJ2-3; 7 positions match TRBD1. The length of the CDR3 is 15 residues. V was pared by 4 bases and J by 2 bases, with 7 bases of the junction left unmatched. Germline CDR1 reads SGDLS; CDR2 reads YYNGEE. Here the CDR3 reads CASSSRQGLTDTQYF. In DNA, the CDR3 is TGTGCCAGCAGCTCTCGACAGGGCCTCACAGATACGCAGTATTTT.

This clonotype has only a few counts. The genes are TRBV20-1 and TRBJ2-3; no reliable D call. Germline values: CDR1 DFQATT, CDR2 SNEGSKA (reference sequence). The length of the CDR3 is 15 residues. V lost 1 base and J lost 3, with 14 bases in between. Written as DNA, the CDR3 is TGCAGTGCTAGAGGACTTCTCACCGAGACAGATACGCAGTATTTT. As protein: CSARGLLTETDTQYF.

V gene TRBV29-1 combines with J gene TRBJ2-1; weak D call: TRBD2 (5 bases). The CDR3 consists of 17 residues. Trimming cost V 8 bases and J 0 bases, with 23 bases left between them. CDR1 is SQVTM and CDR2 is ANQGSEA in the germline V gene. The CDR3 bases are TGCAGCTTACCAGCAGGAGAGCGGAATAGCTCCTACAATGAGCAGTTCTTC. This sequence encodes CSLPAGERNSSYNEQFF.

In this sample, this clonotype turned up once. The chain recombines TRBV7-6 with TRBJ2-1; 9 positions agree with TRBD2. V shed 4 bases, J shed 4 bases, and the junction held 8 bases outside the gene matches. CDR1 SGHVS and CDR2 FNYEAQ come from the germline V gene. The CDR3 extends over 16 amino acids. The CDR3 DNA reads as TGTGCCAGCAGCTCTTTACCTAGCGGGGTATACAATGAGCAGTTCTTC. Translating gives CASSSLPSGVYNEQFF.

V gene TRBV9 combines with J gene TRBJ1-2; the D is unclear. Looked up from germline, CDR1 is SGDLS and CDR2 is YYNGEE. The CDR3 is made up of 12 amino acids. V was trimmed by 7 bases and J by 2 bases, leaving 9 bases between them. CDR3 sequence reads: CASEKTNYGYTF. The CDR3 nucleotides read TGTGCCAGCGAGAAGACCAACTATGGCTACACCTTC. Variable domain in full (rest from reference TRBV9 and TRBJ1-2): DSGVTQTPKHLITATGQRVTLRCSPRSGDLSVYWYQQSLDQGLQFLIQYYNGEERAKGNILERFSAQQFPDLHSELNLSSLELGDSALYFCASEKTNYGYTFGSGTRLTVV.

The rearrangement links TRBV3-1 to TRBJ2-5; the D gene could be TRBD1 or TRBD2 (6 bases each). The DNA end is more similar to TRBJ2-7, so the J call may be wrong. This CDR3 contains 20 residues. Germline CDR1 is LGHDT and CDR2 is YNNKEL (reference sequence). This chain's CDR3 is CASSPYAGVYGGTVNYEQYF. CDR3 nucleotide sequence: TGTGCCAGCAGCCCATATGCAGGGGTCTACGGAGGGACGGTAAACTACGAGCAGTACTTC.

This clonotype appeared a few times. The chain couples TRBV5-5 to TRBJ1-2; D might be TRBD1 (5 bases). Deletions cut 4 bases from V and 2 bases from J, with 18 bases between. The germline gives CDR1 SGHKS, CDR2 YYEKEE (reference sequence). This CDR3 has 16 amino acids. This chain's CDR3 is CASSLDPTAINYGYTF. The CDR3 nucleotides read TGTGCCAGCAGCCTTGACCCGACAGCTATCAACTATGGCTACACCTTC.

The chain has TRBV20-1 and TRBJ2-7; D might be TRBD1 (6 bases). Germline V lookup: CDR1 DFQATT, CDR2 SNEGSKA (reference sequence). Trimming stripped 4 bases from V and 0 bases from J, with 16 bases between. The CDR3 has 15 residues. CDR3 DNA sequence: TGCAGTGCTACACCGTTTGACAGGAACTCCTACGAGCAGTACTTC. Translating gives CSATPFDRNSYEQYF.

A word on this clonotype: A single base separates this from a much larger clone, so it may be a read error. The gene calls are TRBV12-3 or TRBV12-4 and TRBJ2-5; 10 positions match TRBD2. This CDR3 comprises 15 residues. Trimming took 5 bases from V and 1 from J; bases not matched to a gene: 4. The CDR3 nucleotides read TGTGCCAGCAGTCTACTAGCGGGGAGCCAAGAGACCCAGTACTTC. Its translation is CASSLLAGSQETQYF.

This clonotype has a single count. The gene calls are TRBV20-1 and TRBJ2-1; TRBD2 agrees at 9 bases. With 1 base clipped from V and 7 bases from J, the junction kept 8 bases outside the gene matches. This CDR3 spans 15 amino acids. Germline loops: CDR1 DFQATT, CDR2 SNEGSKA (reference sequence). The CDR3 bases are TGCAGTGCTAGAGTGGGCCCGCGGGAGGGGAATGAGCAGTTCTTC. This translates into CSARVGPREGNEQFF.

The chain has TRBV10-3 and TRBJ2-7, with D unresolved. Germline CDR1 is ENHRY and CDR2 is SYGVKD. The length of the CDR3 is 15 residues. V shed 6 bases and J shed 0 bases, with 15 bases lying between them. The CDR3 loop is CAISPIKGSSYEQYF. For the CDR3, the DNA is TGTGCCATCAGCCCGATCAAGGGATCCTCCTACGAGCAGTACTTC.

The chain carries TRBV2 and TRBJ2-3; 7 positions agree with TRBD2. CDR1 is SNHLY, CDR2 FYNNEI, per germline. The CDR3 spans 15 residues. Trimming at V came to 8 bases and at J to 4 bases, leaving 12 bases not matched to a gene. CDR3 sequence: CASEERDPTADTQYF. CDR3 DNA: TGTGCCAGCGAGGAGCGGGACCCGACAGCAGATACGCAGTATTTT.

The genes are TRBV2 and TRBJ2-5; 7 bases are shared with TRBD2. CDR1 is SNHLY and CDR2 is FYNNEI in the germline V gene. The ends lost 7 bases at V and 5 bases at J; junction bases unmatched: 13. CDR3 length: 15 amino acids. Written as DNA, the CDR3 is TGTGCCAGCACCCAGACTAGCATTGGCTCGGAGACCCAGTACTTC. Its translation is CASTQTSIGSETQYF.

The chain carries TRBV20-1 and TRBJ2-3, with 12 positions matching TRBD2. Losses at the gene ends were 3 bases for V and 2 bases for J; bases not matched to a gene: 12. Germline values: CDR1 DFQATT, CDR2 SNEGSKA (reference sequence). The CDR3 totals 18 residues. In DNA form, the CDR3 reads TGCAGTGCTAGGAAACTAGCGGGGGGCCTCCCCTTCACAGATACGCAGTATTTT. It codes for CSARKLAGGLPFTDTQYF.

With respect to this clonotype: The junction differs from germline at one of its ends, possibly a read error. The chain couples TRBV9 to TRBJ1-1, with a weak D call TRBD1 (6 bases). The V gene's germline CDR1 is SGDLS and CDR2 YYNGEE. The CDR3 extends over 13 amino acids. The CDR3: CGSSVVGGTEAFF. The CDR3 DNA follows: TGTGGCAGCAGCGTAGTAGGGGGAACTGAAGCTTTCTTT.

The rearrangement links TRBV20-1 to TRBJ2-7; D is unclear. The tail of the sequence fits TRBJ2-5 better, so the J call may be wrong. Germline V lookup: CDR1 DFQATT, CDR2 SNEGSKA (reference sequence). The CDR3 has 12 amino acids. CDR3: CSASDARETQYF. The CDR3 bases are TGCAGTGCTAGTGATGCTAGGGAGACCCAGTACTTC.

The chain has TRBV7-9 and TRBJ2-3, with 8 bases fitting TRBD1. The CDR3 consists of 16 residues. Germline CDR1 reads SEHNR; CDR2 reads FQNEAQ (reference sequence). Trimming removed 4 bases from V and 2 bases from J; junction bases left unmatched: 8. CDR3 region: CASSSTDRGYTDTQYF. CDR3 nucleotides: TGTGCCAGCAGCTCAACCGACAGGGGATACACAGATACGCAGTATTTT.

This clonotype was picked up a small number of times. The chain uses TRBV3-1 and TRBJ2-1; 11 bases agree with TRBD2. There are 17 residues in the CDR3. The V segment lost 0 bases and the J segment 5 bases; nucleotides outside the gene matches: 6. Germline V gene lookup returns CDR1 LGHDT and CDR2 YNNKEL (reference sequence). The CDR3 coding sequence is TGTGCCAGCAGCCAAGAAGCTAGCGGGAGGTTCAACAATGAGCAGTTCTTC. Translation gives CASSQEASGRFNNEQFF.

The J gene is TRBJ2-3, the V gene TRBV15; D is tentatively TRBD1 or TRBD2 (5 bases each). Trimming took off 0 bases at V and 3 bases at J, with 10 bases between the two ends. The CDR3 contains 15 residues. In germline, CDR1 is LNHNV, CDR2 YYDKDF (reference sequence). In DNA form, the CDR3 reads TGTGCCACCAGCAGAGATGGGGGTTCAACAGATACGCAGTATTTT. It is translated as CATSRDGGSTDTQYF.